This T cell receptor (beta chain) originates from a study of T cells in Graves' hyperthyroidism and ophthalmopathy. Study-level findings and limits: Onset of ophthalmopathy came a median approximately 6 months after the model predicted it.

Amplification of TCR beta CDR3 regions used RNA as the template. The primer set for the first-round RT-PCR of the TCR CDR3 was HTBI. MiXCR was run by TCRdb on the multiplex PCR reads, yielding one entry per CDR3 protein. Of fewer than 650,000 distinct CDR3 sequences listed, more than 11% are singletons. This clonotype was seen only a few times. Its antigen remains unidentified. Newly diagnosed patients aged 18 to 65 had hyperthyroidism of under 2 months' duration. CDR3 size: 16 residues. Trimming removed 6 bases from V and 4 bases from J; junction bases left unmatched: 9. Per germline, CDR1 MNHNS and CDR2 SASEGT.

The chain uses TRBV6-1 and TRBJ2-3; 11 nucleotides agree with TRBD1. The source of this sequence is a woman aged 25 to 39 with Graves' hyperthyroidism that later progressed to Graves' ophthalmopathy. Sequenced sample: blood. The CDR3 DNA sequence: TGTGCCAGCAGCAAGGGACAGGGGGGTTTGGCAGATACGCAGTATTTT. The encoded protein is CASSKGQGGLADTQYF.